The source of this T cell receptor beta chain is a study of cytomegalovirus exposure and HLA in healthy donors. The overall study: From roughly 180 million T cells, an earlier analysis saw roughly 120 million unique TCR beta sequences.

Study outcomes and limitations: The productive fraction for most TCR beta V segments was about 87% or about 30% in an earlier analysis. Later on, an analysis showed TCR association rates differing by HLA locus, with DRB1 the most and HLA-C the fewest. The presence/absence work took it that sequencing depth was about the same across donors.

The CDR3 covers 19 residues. Germline CDR1 reads ENHRY; CDR2 reads SYGVKD. Trimming cost V 0 bases and J 2 bases; bases outside gene matches: 14. Primers for the PCR totalled 60 Vbeta and 13 Jbeta. Clones were read by immunoSEQ multiplex PCR, and TCRdb kept only the in-frame ones, dropping some. The sample table sets out over 100,000 clones. Worth noting for this clone: Its antigen remains unknown.

This sequence originates from a woman in her 40s in good health and CMV-seropositive. V gene TRBV10-3 combines with J gene TRBJ2-7; TRBD2 agrees at 9 bases. Sequenced: PBMCs. CDR3 region: CAISESLLAGATLPYEQYF. Written as DNA, the CDR3 is TGTGCCATCAGTGAGTCGTTATTAGCGGGAGCTACCCTCCCCTACGAGCAGTACTTC.